A selection of T cell receptor beta chains follows, all from one sample in a study of cytomegalovirus exposure and HLA in healthy donors. Libraries were prepared by immunoSEQ multiplex PCR; TCRdb keeps only in-frame clonotypes and omits some of them. The data hold 150,000 to 200,000 clones, with around 85% observed a single time. The sequencing sample was made of PBMCs. These receptors came from a human donor in good health. Each CDR3 is given with its conserved first and last residue. Fields, in order: V gene, J gene, clone size, D gene, CDR3 length, CDR3 DNA, CDR3 protein. A D gene is named only where the DNA matches it firmly. Some rows have no size entry. The others give once, few or many, or a class for an expanded clone.

TRBV9	TRBJ1-2	-	-	15	TGTGCCAGCAGCCCTGGGGCCGGACCCCTCTATGGCTACACCTTC	CASSPGAGPLYGYTF
TRBV13	TRBJ2-3	-	TRBD2	15	TGTGCCAGCAGCTTACGGGGGGGCCTTTTAGATACGCAGTATTTT	CASSLRGGLLDTQYF
TRBV5-6	TRBJ2-7	-	-	14	TGTGCCAGCAGCCCCGTCGAGATCTCCTACGAGCAGTACTTC	CASSPVEISYEQYF
TRBV7-2	TRBJ2-7	-	-	13	TGTGCCAGCAGGCTACCTCCTACGTACGAGCAGTACTTC	CASRLPPTYEQYF
TRBV5-6	TRBJ2-7	-	TRBD1	15	TGTGCCAGCAGCTTGGTAGGACAGGGCTCCTACGAGCAGTACTTC	CASSLVGQGSYEQYF
TRBV19	TRBJ1-2	-	TRBD1	16	TGTGCCAGTAGTCCCTCCGGACAGGAGGGCAACTATGGCTACACCTTC	CASSPSGQEGNYGYTF
TRBV21-1	TRBJ1-1	-	-	12	TGTGCCGGCCCGACAGAAAACACTGAAGCTTTCTTT	CAGPTENTEAFF
TRBV5-4	TRBJ2-7	-	TRBD1	16	TGTGCCAGCAGCCCGACTCCAGACAGGGGAACCTACGAGCAGTACTTC	CASSPTPDRGTYEQYF
TRBV6-6	TRBJ1-2	few	TRBD1	15	TGTGCCAGCAGTTCCCGACAGGGGGCAAACTATGGCTACACCTTC	CASSSRQGANYGYTF
TRBV15	TRBJ1-4	-	-	13	TGTGCCACCAGCAGAGCCTATAATGAAAAACTGTTTTTT	CATSRAYNEKLFF
TRBV10-3	TRBJ1-2	-	TRBD1	17	TGTGCCATCAGTGAGTTTGGGACAGGGGACGTGAACTATGGCTACACCTTC	CAISEFGTGDVNYGYTF
TRBV4-2	TRBJ2-7	-	TRBD2	17	TGTGCCAGCAGCCAAGCGGTTGGGGTAACTAGCGCTTACGAGCAGTACTTC	CASSQAVGVTSAYEQYF
TRBV6-1	TRBJ1-2	few	-	14	TGTGCCAGCAGTGAATCGGGGAGACAACAAGGCTACACCTTC	CASSESGRQQGYTF
TRBV7-9	TRBJ2-1	-	-	14	TGTGCCAGCAGCCGGGGGAGCTCCTACAATGAGCAGTTCTTC	CASSRGSSYNEQFF
TRBV30	TRBJ1-1	-	-	13	TGTGCCTGGCCGGGATCGCTGAACACTGAAGCTTTCTTT	CAWPGSLNTEAFF
TRBV5-5	TRBJ1-1	-	-	14	TGTGCCAGCAGCTTTTGGGCAGTGAACACTGAAGCTTTCTTT	CASSFWAVNTEAFF
TRBV4-1	TRBJ1-1	-	-	17	TGCGCCAGCAGCCAAGGTCGGCCAGGGGTTAGGAACACTGAAGCTTTCTTT	CASSQGRPGVRNTEAFF
TRBV11-2	TRBJ1-1	-	-	17	TGTGCCAGCAGCCCCTCTCGAGGGAGGGGATACAACACTGAAGCTTTCTTT	CASSPSRGRGYNTEAFF
TRBV7-7	TRBJ2-3	-	-	15	TGTGCCAGCAGCCTTCAGGGGTTTCCCACAGATACGCAGTATTTT	CASSLQGFPTDTQYF
TRBV10-3	TRBJ2-5	-	TRBD2	19	TGTGCCATCAGTGAGTCGTTCGTTGCTCTAGCGGGGTCGGTGGAGACCCAGTACTTC	CAISESFVALAGSVETQYF
TRBV2	TRBJ1-1	-	-	14	TGTGCCAGCAGTGTCCGAGGGGGTCCCACTGAAGCTTTCTTT	CASSVRGGPTEAFF
TRBV27	TRBJ1-2	-	-	13	TGTGCCAGCAGCTTGAACGGAGGATATGGCTACACCTTC	CASSLNGGYGYTF
TRBV7-2	TRBJ2-7	-	TRBD1	15	TGTGCCAGCAGCCTGGGGACAGGCCTTCCCTACGAGCAGTACTTC	CASSLGTGLPYEQYF
TRBV5-4	TRBJ2-7	-	-	14	TGTGCCAGCAGCAGGGGGGGGTCGCCCTACGAGCAGTACTTC	CASSRGGSPYEQYF
TRBV11-2	TRBJ1-2	-	TRBD1	14	TGTGCCAGCAGCTTAGCCGGGACAGGGCAACGTAGAAGCTTC	CASSLAGTGQRRSF
TRBV7-2	TRBJ2-5	-	TRBD1	14	TGTGCCAGCAGCAGAGACAGGGTTGAAGAGACCCAGTACTTC	CASSRDRVEETQYF